Listed below are T cell receptor beta chains from one sample, sequenced in a study of CD8+ T cells in alopecia areata. Libraries were prepared by immunoSEQ multiplex PCR; TCRdb keeps only in-frame clonotypes and omits some of them. The table shows about 250,000 clones, with about 62% occurring only once. The sample was CD4+ T cells sorted from blood, taken around week 54, from a patient treated with tofacitinib. All receptors derive from a human donor with alopecia areata. Each CDR3 is given without its conserved first and last residue.

J gene: TRBJ1-1
V gene: TRBV25-1
CDR3 protein: ASSKAPTEAF

J gene: TRBJ2-5
V gene: TRBV29-1
CDR3 protein: SARDTLQETQY

J gene: TRBJ2-3
V gene: TRBV18
CDR3 protein: ASSPNPDTQY

J gene: TRBJ2-7
V gene: TRBV30
CDR3 protein: AWSVRGLSSYEQY

J gene: TRBJ2-6
V gene: TRBV27
CDR3 protein: ASSLSALSGANVLT

J gene: TRBJ1-3
V gene: TRBV7-8
CDR3 protein: ASSLVNRGSSGNTIY

J gene: TRBJ2-3
V gene: TRBV29-1
CDR3 protein: SGCVVGPDTQY

J gene: TRBJ1-2
V gene: TRBV12-5
CDR3 protein: ASGLVLPGHHT

J gene: TRBJ2-4
V gene: TRBV6-6
CDR3 protein: ASSYASRDPNIQY

J gene: TRBJ2-6
V gene: TRBV9
CDR3 protein: ASNPSSGANVLT

J gene: TRBJ1-2
V gene: TRBV9
CDR3 protein: ASSVDGHDSHGYT

J gene: TRBJ2-3
V gene: TRBV5-1
CDR3 protein: ASSPAQGAGVADTQY

J gene: TRBJ2-3
V gene: TRBV7-6
CDR3 protein: ASSPLAGGSPDTQY

J gene: TRBJ2-1
V gene: TRBV4-3
CDR3 protein: ASSRAGSYNEQF

J gene: TRBJ2-5
V gene: TRBV29-1
CDR3 protein: SVAGETQY

J gene: TRBJ1-5
V gene: TRBV30
CDR3 protein: AWRPRLDQPQH

J gene: TRBJ2-7
V gene: TRBV30
CDR3 protein: AWSMSGALQY

J gene: TRBJ2-7
V gene: TRBV6-1
CDR3 protein: ASSEVWTGGSYEQY

J gene: TRBJ2-5
V gene: TRBV30
CDR3 protein: AWSSTFGETQY

J gene: TRBJ1-2
V gene: TRBV5-1
CDR3 protein: ASSSGGGHLYGYT

J gene: TRBJ2-5
V gene: TRBV7-2
CDR3 protein: ASSSRTSYSSETQY

J gene: TRBJ1-2
V gene: TRBV7-8
CDR3 protein: ASSFRQGYGYT

J gene: TRBJ2-2
V gene: TRBV7-3
CDR3 protein: ASSLNQGYTGELF

J gene: TRBJ2-5
V gene: TRBV10-3
CDR3 protein: ATGRDSQETQY

J gene: TRBJ2-7
V gene: TRBV5-1
CDR3 protein: ASSRDRVSEQY

J gene: TRBJ2-5
V gene: TRBV15
CDR3 protein: ATSRGTEETQY

J gene: TRBJ2-2
V gene: TRBV5-1
CDR3 protein: ASSPVGSGELF

J gene: TRBJ1-6
V gene: TRBV6-6
CDR3 protein: ASTPGQGYSPLH

J gene: TRBJ1-1
V gene: TRBV30
CDR3 protein: AWAHIREAF

J gene: TRBJ2-7
V gene: TRBV29-1
CDR3 protein: SARTFSGTEPYEQY

J gene: TRBJ1-2
V gene: TRBV29-1
CDR3 protein: SVGQANYGYT

J gene: TRBJ2-3
V gene: TRBV30
CDR3 protein: ASLAGGDTQY

J gene: TRBJ1-5
V gene: TRBV6-5
CDR3 protein: ASSYITGNSNQPQH

J gene: TRBJ2-4
V gene: TRBV5-6
CDR3 protein: ASSPGQASVAKNIQY

J gene: TRBJ2-5
V gene: TRBV9
CDR3 protein: ASSVSGDQETQY

J gene: TRBJ1-1
V gene: TRBV29-1
CDR3 protein: SVLQGRGTEAF

J gene: TRBJ1-6
V gene: TRBV7-2
CDR3 protein: ASSPPGSYNSPLH

J gene: TRBJ1-1
V gene: TRBV20-1
CDR3 protein: SARATEAF

J gene: TRBJ1-2
V gene: TRBV29-1
CDR3 protein: SVVRSMSNYGYT

J gene: TRBJ2-2
V gene: TRBV5-1
CDR3 protein: ASMRQPATGELF

J gene: TRBJ2-5
V gene: TRBV5-1
CDR3 protein: ASTWDRGQETQY

J gene: TRBJ2-3
V gene: TRBV29-1
CDR3 protein: SAGVGDSQY

J gene: TRBJ2-5
V gene: TRBV10-3
CDR3 protein: AISAILETQY

J gene: TRBJ2-1
V gene: TRBV5-1
CDR3 protein: ASSRGGGGDEQF

J gene: TRBJ1-3
V gene: TRBV7-2
CDR3 protein: ASSLVTPGNTIY

J gene: TRBJ1-4
V gene: TRBV30
CDR3 protein: AWSGTPNEKLF

J gene: TRBJ1-2
V gene: TRBV7-2
CDR3 protein: ASSLADRLGGYT

J gene: TRBJ1-1
V gene: TRBV19
CDR3 protein: ASTSGTGNTEAF

J gene: TRBJ1-2
V gene: TRBV15
CDR3 protein: ATSGIYGYT

J gene: TRBJ2-1
V gene: TRBV5-1
CDR3 protein: ASTPGTSLYEQF

J gene: TRBJ1-1
V gene: TRBV4-2
CDR3 protein: ASSHPGTGEAF

J gene: TRBJ1-2
V gene: TRBV5-1
CDR3 protein: ASSARQGLVLFSGYT

J gene: TRBJ1-6
V gene: TRBV5-4
CDR3 protein: ASTDRAGGSLH

J gene: TRBJ2-4
V gene: TRBV30
CDR3 protein: AWSVQAKNIQY

J gene: TRBJ2-2
V gene: TRBV19
CDR3 protein: ASKRDGTVTGELF